The T cell receptor beta chain described here comes from a study of CD8 T cells in Susac syndrome. The T cells that were sequenced for TCR beta were CD8+ and CD4+ cells from blood. RNA, at about 0.45 to 1 ug, was reverse transcribed with random hexamers. One entry per CDR3 protein, called by TCRdb with MiXCR from the immunoSEQ multiplex PCR reads. The sample holds 70,000 to 100,000 distinct CDR3 sequences, 85% to 95% seen once. The V end was cut by 3 bases, the J end by 7 bases, with 7 bases between. The CDR3 sequence is 12 residues long. This clonotype has just one count. The TCR was taken from a human donor in good health. J is TRBJ2-1 and V is TRBV12-3 or TRBV12-4, with D maybe TRBD1 (6 bases). The sequencing sample was made of CD8+ T cells from PBMCs. CDR3 loop: CASSFQGNEQFF. The DNA of the CDR3 is TGTGCCAGCAGTTTTCAGGGGAATGAGCAGTTCTTC.